This T cell receptor (beta chain) emerged from a study of shared clonotypes between healthy human individuals. As to this clone: Its target is not known. The same CDR3 arises from other DNA sequences in this sample as well.

Study results and caveats: The researchers took only blood, and tissue repertoires probably look different.

Here immunoSEQ multiplex PCR was the method, and the copy in TCRdb shows in-frame clones only, minus some. The top ten hold 0.35% to 0.5% of the sample, which has 2.3 million or so clones, approximately 95% seen once. Input material: naive CD4+ T cells from PBMCs. Described subset: CD45RA+ positively selected. This TCR was recovered from a man in his late teens or twenties in good health. Some clones in this sample may be carry-over from other donors' samples.

CDR3 coding DNA: TGTGCCAGCAGCTCGGGACTAGCGGGAGTCACAGATACGCAGTATTTT. This encodes CASSSGLAGVTDTQYF. The chain uses TRBV5-4 and TRBJ2-3, with 14 nucleotides matching TRBD2. Germline CDR1 is SGHNT and CDR2 is YYREEE (reference sequence). The CDR3 is made up of 16 amino acids. Germline trimming cut 3 bases from V and 2 bases from J; bases unmatched to any gene: 2.